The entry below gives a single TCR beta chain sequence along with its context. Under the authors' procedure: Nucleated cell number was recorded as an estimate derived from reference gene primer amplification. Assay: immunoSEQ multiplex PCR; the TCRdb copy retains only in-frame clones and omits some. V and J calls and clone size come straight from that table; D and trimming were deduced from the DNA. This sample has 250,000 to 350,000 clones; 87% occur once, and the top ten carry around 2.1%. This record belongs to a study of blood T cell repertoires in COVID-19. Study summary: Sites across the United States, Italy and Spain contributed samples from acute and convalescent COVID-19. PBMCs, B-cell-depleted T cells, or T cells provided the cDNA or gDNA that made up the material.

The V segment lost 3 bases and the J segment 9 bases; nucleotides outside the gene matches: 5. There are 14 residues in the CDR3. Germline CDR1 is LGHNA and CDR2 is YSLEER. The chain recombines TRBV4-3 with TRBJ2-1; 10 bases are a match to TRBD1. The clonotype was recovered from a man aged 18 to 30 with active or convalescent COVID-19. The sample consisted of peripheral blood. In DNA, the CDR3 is TGCGCCAGCAGCCAGACAGGGGGCGGGTTTGAGCAGTTCTTC. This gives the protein CASSQTGGGFEQFF.